This TCR beta chain was observed in a study of blood T cell repertoires in COVID-19. Study context: From the United States, Italy and Spain came samples of acute and convalescent COVID-19.

Authors' processing steps: Reference gene primer amplification gave estimated nucleated cell counts. The data were produced by immunoSEQ multiplex PCR, yet TCRdb's version contains in-frame clones alone and is incomplete. V, J and clone size reflect that table, while D and trimming were determined from the DNA. The repertoire holds about 69,000 clones, with around 87% as singletons. Losses at the gene ends were 5 bases for V and 6 bases for J; bases not matched to a gene: 4. The germline CDR1 and CDR2 sequences are LNHDA and SQIVND (reference sequence). The CDR3 has 15 residues. The sequenced material came from peripheral blood. This clonotype was obtained from a man aged 50-59 years with acute or convalescent COVID-19. The V call is TRBV19, the J call TRBJ2-1, with 13 bases matching TRBD2. The CDR3: CASSGGTSGVNEQFF. In DNA form, the CDR3 reads TGTGCCAGTAGTGGCGGGACTAGCGGGGTCAATGAGCAGTTCTTC.